This TCR beta chain was sequenced in a study of blood T cell repertoires in COVID-19. Study background: Nucleic acid was either cDNA or gDNA, and it came from T cells, B-cell-depleted T cells, or PBMCs.

In the authors' workflow: Amplification with reference gene primers provided the estimates of nucleated cell counts. Here immunoSEQ multiplex PCR was the method, and the copy in TCRdb shows in-frame clones only, minus some. The D gene and trimming were derived from the DNA, and the V and J assignments and clone size from that table. The profile covers under 200,000 clones, with roughly 86% appearing a single time and 2.5% to 4% taken by the ten largest. CDR1 SQVTM and CDR2 ANQGSEA come from the germline V gene. The CDR3 loop spans 14 amino acids. Trimming pared 7 bases from V and 3 bases from J, leaving 15 bases between.

The chain combines TRBV29-1 with TRBJ1-4, with D tentatively TRBD1 (5 bases). The sample consisted of peripheral blood. The clonotype was recovered from a man in his 70s with acute or convalescent COVID-19. CDR3 nucleotides: TGCAGCGCCAAAGGGGTTCCGGCTAATGAAAAACTGTTTTTT. Amino acid sequence: CSAKGVPANEKLFF. The full variable domain, its missing parts supplied by reference TRBV29-1 and TRBJ1-4, is SAVISQKPSRDICQRGTSLTIQCQVDSQVTMMFWYRQQPGQSLTLIATANQGSEATYESGFVIDKFPISRPNLTFSTLTVSNMSPEDSSIYLCSAKGVPANEKLFFGSGTQLSVL.